The sequence of this T cell receptor (beta chain) was determined in a study of TIL therapy for anti-PD-1-resistant metastatic lung cancer. Study background: Median tumor PD-L1 proportion score was about 6.6%. Most patients had lung adenocarcinoma; a handful of tumors were EGFR-mutant, two ALK-rearranged; half smoked currently or formerly.

Germline assignment: CDR1 ENHRY and CDR2 SYGVKD. The CDR3 contains 15 residues. The ends lost 6 bases at V and 7 bases at J; junction bases unmatched: 11. Noted time point: pre-treatment sample, taken before nivolumab and TIL therapy. Sequencing used immunoSEQ v3. The table came from immunoSEQ multiplex PCR; TCRdb's copy has only in-frame clones and leaves some out. The sample yields tens of thousands of clones, 80% to 90% seen once. General study points: Patients were highly selected, enriched for treatment-naive, never-smoker and oncogene-addicted cases.

A note on this clone: Its target is unknown.

The TCR sequence derives from a person aged 25-85 years with non-small cell lung cancer. The input for sequencing was blood, taken at baseline. The genes are TRBV10-3 and TRBJ2-2; TRBD1 matches at 7 bases. The CDR3 loop is CAIRGDRELDGELFF. The CDR3 DNA reads TGTGCCATCAGGGGTGACAGGGAGCTCGACGGGGAGCTGTTTTTT.